Included here is one T cell receptor beta chain sequence, with context. Antigen: not known. This sample was included in a study of blood T cells in healthy people across ages. Study summary: With template switching, about one barcoded beta molecule was captured per two T cells. Study-level points and caveats: Bulk PBMC profiling left naive and antigen-experienced comparisons inconclusive.

The CDR3 consists of 14 residues. Trimming removed 4 bases from V and 5 bases from J, with 14 bases in between. The germline V gene encodes CDR1 SGHAT and CDR2 FQNNGV. Primed by a sample-barcoded 5' primer and a J-beta primer mix, a second PCR proceeded for roughly 6 to 12 cycles. Each cDNA molecule was tagged by a template-switch adaptor with 12 random nucleotides. The yield of each sample was at least 2.5 million CDR3-containing paired-end reads. A single record per CDR3 protein comes from TCRdb applying MiXCR to the 5' RACE reads. There are around 1,500,000 distinct CDR3 sequences in the sample; 28% occur only once, and over 7% lies in the top ten.

The sequencing input was blood. The TCR originated in a young woman in good health. The V call is TRBV11-2, the J call TRBJ2-5; a possible D gene is TRBD1 (5 bases). The CDR3: CASSSIRGRETQYF. For the CDR3, the DNA is TGTGCCAGCAGCTCAATAAGGGGTAGGGAGACCCAGTACTTC.